Below are 9 T cell receptor beta chains sequenced from a single sample in a study of blood T cell repertoires in COVID-19. Libraries were prepared by immunoSEQ multiplex PCR; TCRdb keeps only in-frame clonotypes and omits some of them. This table holds almost 250,000 clones, 75% to 90% found once. Sequencing used PBMCs or T cells enriched from blood (not recorded which). Receptor source: a woman aged 25 to 45 who had recovered from COVID-19.

The gene calls are TRBV5-4 and TRBJ1-3; 8 positions agree with TRBD1. Trimming cost V 0 bases and J 2 bases; bases outside gene matches: 4. In germline, CDR1 is SGHNT, CDR2 YYREEE (reference sequence). The CDR3 length is 16 residues. The CDR3: CASSLDQGAPGNTIYF. The CDR3 DNA sequence: TGTGCCAGCAGCTTGGACCAGGGGGCGCCTGGAAACACCATATATTTT.

The chain joins TRBV28 to TRBJ2-7, with D tentatively TRBD1 (5 bases). Germline values: CDR1 MDHEN, CDR2 SYDVKM. The V end lost 2 bases, the J end lost 0 bases, and 11 bases lay between the germline ends. The CDR3 spans 15 residues. This CDR3 is CASSLPSDSSYEQYF. CDR3 nucleotide sequence: TGTGCCAGCAGTTTACCCTCTGACAGCTCCTACGAGCAGTACTTC.

The V and J genes are TRBV7-2 and TRBJ2-1, with 9 bases aligning to TRBD2. The ends lost 6 bases at V and 4 bases at J; junction bases unmatched: 4. Germline loops: CDR1 SGHTA, CDR2 FQGNSA. This CDR3 comprises 14 residues. The CDR3 bases are TGTGCCAGCAGGTCTAGCGGGGTTTACAATGAGCAGTTCTTC. Translation: CASRSSGVYNEQFF.

The chain joins TRBV28 to TRBJ2-3; TRBD2 is a possible D gene (6 bases). The CDR3 loop spans 11 amino acids. V dropped 8 bases and J dropped 8 bases, with 11 bases sitting between them. Germline values: CDR1 MDHEN, CDR2 SYDVKM. This CDR3 is CASRTIFTQYF. The CDR3 DNA is TGTGCCAGCCGGACTATTTTTACGCAGTATTTT. Using reference TRBV28 and TRBJ2-3 for the parts outside the CDR3, the full variable domain is DVKVTQSSRYLVKRTGEKVFLECVQDMDHENMFWYRQDPGLGLRLIYFSYDVKMKEKGDIPEGYSVSREKKERFSLILESASTNQTSMYLCASRTIFTQYFGPGTRLTVL.

This chain links TRBV5-1 with TRBJ1-2, with a possible D match to TRBD1 (5 bases). The CDR3 is made up of 12 amino acids. V was clipped by 3 bases and J by 7 bases, with 10 bases between them. The V gene's germline CDR1 is SGHRS and CDR2 YFSETQ. CDR3 protein: CASSWQGSGYTF. Here the CDR3 DNA reads TGCGCCAGCAGCTGGCAGGGAAGTGGCTACACCTTC.

The chain has TRBV11-2 and TRBJ1-1; TRBD1 is a possible D gene (6 bases). This CDR3 contains 16 residues. V lost 1 base to trimming and J lost 5 bases, with 17 bases between them. Germline values: CDR1 SGHAT, CDR2 FQNNGV. The CDR3 is CASSLGLSDRGTEAFF. CDR3 DNA: TGTGCCAGCAGCTTAGGTTTATCGGACAGAGGGACTGAAGCTTTCTTT.

This sequence joins TRBV3-1 (or the pseudogene TRBV3-2) and TRBJ1-2; 10 bases agree with TRBD1. Germline-derived CDR1 and CDR2 are LGHDT and YNNKEL (reference sequence). CDR3 length: 15 amino acids. V dropped 8 bases and J dropped 7; count of bases not matched to a gene: 13. The CDR3 DNA sequence: TGTGCCAGCGGACCGGGGGACAGGGGCGGACGTGGCTACACCTTC. Translating it yields CASGPGDRGGRGYTF.

The CDR3 here is CASSLGGRDYNEQFF. DNA for the CDR3: TGTGCCAGCAGCTTGGGCGGGAGGGACTACAATGAGCAGTTCTTC. The chain employs TRBV7-3 and TRBJ2-1; 9 bases map to TRBD2. The germline V gene has CDR1 SGHTA and CDR2 FQGTGA. After removal of 3 bases from V and 3 bases from J, the junction contained 3 bases not matched to a gene. This CDR3 region has 15 residues.

V gene TRBV10-3 combines with J gene TRBJ1-4, with TRBD1 identical over 10 bases. The CDR3 has 14 residues. Per the germline V gene, CDR1 is ENHRY and CDR2 is SYGVKD. V was pared by 0 bases and J by 8 bases, with 0 bases of the junction left unmatched. The CDR3 sequence is CAISESGQGEKLFF. The CDR3 DNA is TGTGCCATCAGTGAGTCGGGACAGGGGGAAAAACTGTTTTTT.